This TCR beta chain stems from a study of cytomegalovirus exposure and HLA in healthy donors. Study-wide points: Reportedly, cytomegalovirus status was diagnosed with high sensitivity and specificity. The investigators catalogued 164 TCR beta chains as cytomegalovirus-associated. There were some V segments, including TRBV6-2 and TRBV6-3, excluded as indistinguishable.

Germline CDR1 is SNHLY and CDR2 is FYNNEI. V gave up 7 bases and J gave up 3 bases, with 12 bases separating them. The CDR3 length is 13 residues. About this clone itself: Its antigen is not known.

Primers included in the PCR were 60 Vbeta and 13 Jbeta primers. The data were produced by immunoSEQ multiplex PCR, yet TCRdb's version contains in-frame clones alone and is incomplete. Among approximately 120,000 clones listed, 81% were seen once. The V call is TRBV2, the J call TRBJ1-1; maybe TRBD1 (5 bases). This receptor was obtained from a man aged 18 to 30 in good health and CMV-seropositive. Sequenced material: PBMCs. Here the CDR3 reads CASTQGKDTEAFF. CDR3 in DNA: TGTGCCAGCACCCAGGGTAAGGACACTGAAGCTTTCTTT.